These 6 T cell receptor beta chains were all obtained from the same sample, sequenced in a study of CD8 T cells in ankylosing spondylitis. From the 5' RACE reads, TCRdb called clonotypes with MiXCR, one entry per CDR3 protein. The repertoire includes 200,000 to 300,000 distinct CDR3 sequences, around 25% of them detected once, and 0.6% to 0.75% sits in the top ten. Sequencing input: blood, either unsorted or a sorted T cell fraction (not recorded which). Source of these receptors: a male donor with ankylosing spondylitis or in good health (not recorded which).

The rearrangement links TRBV20-1 to TRBJ1-6; no firm D call. The CDR3 is 15 amino acids. Germline CDR1 and CDR2: DFQATT and SNEGSKA (reference sequence). Trimming took off 3 bases at V and 0 bases at J, with 9 bases between the two ends. In nucleotides, the CDR3 is TGCAGTGCTAGGGACGCGAGCTCCTATAATTCACCCCTCCACTTT. Residues: CSARDASSYNSPLHF.

There are many counts of this clonotype. The chain couples TRBV6-1 to TRBJ1-6, with 7 bases fitting TRBD1. Germline V gene data show CDR1 as MNHNS and CDR2 as SASEGT. The CDR3 has 13 residues. The V gene end was trimmed by 7 bases and the J gene end by 11 bases; junction bases not matched to a gene: 8. The CDR3, as DNA: TGTGCCAGCAAAACAGGGGCCCGGGCACCCCTCCACTTT. It specifies CASKTGARAPLHF.

In this sample, this clonotype turned up once. This sequence joins TRBV4-1 and TRBJ2-5; D gene ambiguous. Germline loops: CDR1 MGHRA, CDR2 YSYEKL. Trimming cost V 1 base and J 7 bases, with 7 bases left between them. This CDR3 is 12 amino acids long. The CDR3 protein is CASSQGFGTQYF. Written as DNA, the CDR3 is TGCGCCAGCAGCCAAGGTTTTGGGACCCAGTACTTC.

This clonotype has more than one count but fewer than ten. The J gene is TRBJ1-6, the V gene TRBV11-2; 7 bases are shared with TRBD1. Germline CDR1 SGHAT, CDR2 FQNNGV. CDR3 length equals 15 residues. The junction had 10 bases not matched to a gene; V was cut back by 4 bases and J by 10 bases. In DNA form, the CDR3 reads TGTGCCAGCAGCTCGATCCGGGACAGTAAATCACCCCTCCACTTT. It is translated as CASSSIRDSKSPLHF.

The chain links TRBV7-6 to TRBJ2-1, with 13 bases identical to TRBD2. The CDR3 runs 17 residues. The V segment lost 2 bases and the J segment 10 bases; nucleotides outside the gene matches: 11. Germline CDR1 reads SGHVS; CDR2 reads FNYEAQ. CDR3: CASSLSPTSGGEKEQFF. As DNA, the CDR3 is TGTGCCAGCAGCTTAAGTCCCACTAGCGGGGGGGAAAAGGAGCAGTTCTTC.

The chain employs TRBV5-6 and TRBJ2-1, with D perhaps TRBD1 (6 bases). The CDR3 is made up of 14 amino acids. Germline V gene sequence: CDR1 SGHDT, CDR2 YYEEEE. The V gene lost 4 bases and the J gene lost 3 bases, with 11 bases spanning the gap. The CDR3 nucleotides read TGTGCCAGCAGCCACAGGGTTTACTACAATGAGCAGTTCTTC. Protein: CASSHRVYYNEQFF.